One sample yielded the 32 T cell receptor beta chains listed below, sequenced in a study of shared clonotypes between healthy human individuals. TCRdb keeps only in-frame clones here, not all; method: immunoSEQ multiplex PCR. The repertoire holds about 1.1 million clones, with about 80% as singletons. Material: memory CD4+ T cells from PBMCs. Subset reported: CD45RA-negative fraction. Every receptor here comes from a man aged 18 to 30 in good health. Some clones in this sample may be carry-over from other donors' samples.

This clone was recorded only once. The chain has TRBV10-3 and TRBJ2-1; TRBD2 matches at 12 bases. Germline CDR1 ENHRY, CDR2 SYGVKD. The CDR3 is 14 amino acids. J gave up 3 bases and V 7 bases, and 1 base lay outside the gene matches. CDR3 nucleotide sequence: TGTGCCATCACGACTAGCGGGAGCTACAATGAGCAGTTCTTC. Its translation is CAITTSGSYNEQFF.

The chain couples TRBV4-3 to TRBJ1-5; 7 bases align to TRBD1. Germline assignment: CDR1 LGHNA and CDR2 YSLEER. The CDR3 has 14 residues. The junction had 4 bases not matched to a gene; V was cut back by 5 bases and J by 3 bases. The CDR3 reads CASSGDRVNQPQHF. The CDR3 coding sequence is TGCGCCAGCAGCGGTGACAGGGTCAATCAGCCCCAGCATTTT.

The V and J genes are TRBV10-3 and TRBJ2-1, with D unresolved. The V gene lost 3 bases and the J gene lost 5 bases, with 14 bases spanning the gap. Per germline, CDR1 ENHRY and CDR2 SYGVKD. CDR3 length: 15 amino acids. The CDR3 sequence: CAISEIPRANNEQFF. The DNA for the CDR3 is TGTGCCATCAGTGAAATCCCACGGGCGAACAATGAGCAGTTCTTC.

This sequence joins TRBV7-9 and TRBJ1-6; D not certain. The CDR3 loop spans 16 amino acids. Germline V gene lookup returns CDR1 SEHNR and CDR2 FQNEAQ (reference sequence). Trimming left V 4 bases short and J 7 bases short, with 17 bases between. In nucleotides, the CDR3 is TGTGCCAGCAGCTCGGGCCGGTTGGGGAGGAATTCACCCCTCCACTTT. As protein: CASSSGRLGRNSPLHF. The full variable domain, in which reference TRBV7-9 and TRBJ1-6 provide the parts outside the CDR3, is DTGVSQNPRHKITKRGQNVTFRCDPISEHNRLYWYRQTLGQGPEFLTYFQNEAQLEKSRLLSDRFSAERPKGSFSTLEIQRTEQGDSAMYLCASSSGRLGRNSPLHFGNGTRLTVT.

This clone occurred once. The chain joins TRBV11-3 to TRBJ2-5; either TRBD1 or TRBD2 may fit D (6 bases each). The CDR3 covers 14 residues. Germline V lookup: CDR1 SGHNT, CDR2 YENEEA. The V end was cut by 5 bases, the J end by 2 bases, with 12 bases between. The CDR3 loop is CASSRGREQETQYF. The DNA for the CDR3 is TGTGCCAGCAGCCGGGGGCGGGAACAAGAGACCCAGTACTTC.

The rearrangement uses TRBV5-1 and TRBJ2-7; 8 bases align to TRBD2. The germline V gene has CDR1 SGHRS and CDR2 YFSETQ. This CDR3 is built from 14 residues. The ends lost 6 bases at V and 2 bases at J; junction bases unmatched: 7. CDR3 DNA sequence: TGCGCCAGCACTTACGAAGCGGGGGCCTACGAGCAGTACTTC. Its translation: CASTYEAGAYEQYF.

This chain uses TRBV6-5 with TRBJ2-1, with D unresolved. CDR3 length equals 15 residues. V lost 7 bases and J 0 bases, leaving 13 bases between the germline ends. The germline CDR1 and CDR2 sequences are MNHEY and SVGAGI. CDR3 DNA: TGTGCCAGCACAAACGTCTACAGCTCCTACAATGAGCAGTTCTTC. Residues: CASTNVYSSYNEQFF.

The rearrangement uses TRBV7-3 and TRBJ1-1; 7 bases agree with TRBD1. Germline trimming cut 8 bases from V and 1 base from J; bases unmatched to any gene: 10. CDR3 size: 15 residues. From germline, CDR1 is SGHTA and CDR2 FQGTGA. This CDR3 reads CASVPSGGQNTEAFF. CDR3 coding DNA: TGTGCCAGCGTACCTTCAGGGGGGCAGAACACTGAAGCTTTCTTT.

The chain links TRBV4-1 to TRBJ1-4; perhaps TRBD1 as D (5 bases). The germline V gene has CDR1 MGHRA and CDR2 YSYEKL. The length of the CDR3 is 14 residues. V gave up 0 bases and J gave up 8 bases, with 10 bases separating them. CDR3 amino acids: CASSQDGWGEKLFF. Here the CDR3 DNA reads TGCGCCAGCAGCCAAGACGGGTGGGGGGAAAAACTGTTTTTT.

This clone occurred a few times. The gene calls are TRBV5-4 and TRBJ2-4; 7 nucleotides line up with TRBD1. In germline, CDR1 is SGHNT, CDR2 YYREEE (reference sequence). The length of the CDR3 is 13 residues. V lost 5 bases and J lost 8; bases outside the gene matches: 7. The DNA of the CDR3 is TGTGCCAGCAGGAAGACAGGGTCCCACATTCAGTACTTC. It codes for CASRKTGSHIQYF.

The chain has TRBV7-2 and TRBJ1-1, with TRBD1 identical over 8 bases. J lost 11 bases, V lost 2 bases, and 7 bases had no gene match. The germline V gene has CDR1 SGHTA and CDR2 FQGNSA. The CDR3 covers 13 residues. CDR3 coding DNA: TGTGCCAGCAGCTTAAGGCCGACAGGGGAGGCTTTCTTT. Residues: CASSLRPTGEAFF.

The CDR3 loop is CASSLLAGADTQYF. In DNA form, the CDR3 reads TGTGCCAGCAGCTTGCTAGCGGGCGCAGATACGCAGTATTTT. J is TRBJ2-3 and V is TRBV7-2, with 8 bases fitting TRBD2. The junction had 3 bases not matched to a gene; V was cut back by 3 bases and J by 4 bases. Looked up from germline, CDR1 is SGHTA and CDR2 is FQGNSA. This CDR3 has 14 amino acids.

The rearrangement uses TRBV5-1 and TRBJ2-7; 10 nucleotides align to TRBD1. V gave up 1 base and J gave up 6 bases; unmatched junction bases: 7. The CDR3 length is 15 residues. The germline V gene encodes CDR1 SGHRS and CDR2 YFSETQ. The DNA for the CDR3 is TGCGCCAGCAGCTTGCTGGGGACAGGGGAAGGCGAGCAGTACTTC. It encodes CASSLLGTGEGEQYF.

The chain links TRBV6-1 to TRBJ2-7; D gene ambiguous. V lost 1 base to trimming and J lost 2 bases, with 12 bases between them. In germline, CDR1 is MNHNS, CDR2 SASEGT. This CDR3 region has 15 residues. In DNA, the CDR3 is TGTGCCAGCAGTGAAGGGGTAGTGTTCGCCTACGAGCAGTACTTC. Protein product: CASSEGVVFAYEQYF.

The genes are TRBV5-1 and TRBJ2-1; D gene unclear. The CDR3 spans 14 residues. Germline V gene lookup returns CDR1 SGHRS and CDR2 YFSETQ. Trimming removed 0 bases from V and 6 bases from J, with 10 bases in between. The CDR3 region is CASSLGGTGNEQFF. The DNA for the CDR3 is TGCGCCAGCAGCTTGGGAGGAACTGGCAATGAGCAGTTCTTC.

This clone is a singleton in its sample. This sample also contains other DNA sequences that code for the same CDR3. This chain joins TRBV2 and TRBJ1-5, with D possibly matching TRBD1 (5 bases). This CDR3 comprises 13 residues. Germline lookup yields CDR1 SNHLY and CDR2 FYNNEI. V shed 6 bases and J shed 6 bases, with 12 bases lying between them. The chain's CDR3 is CASSGPGGQPQHF. Written as DNA, the CDR3 is TGTGCCAGCAGCGGACCCGGGGGTCAGCCCCAGCATTTT. Full variable domain (rest looked up from reference TRBV2 and TRBJ1-5): EPEVTQTPSHQVTQMGQEVILRCVPISNHLYFYWYRQILGQKVEFLVSFYNNEISEKSEIFDDQFSVERPDGSNFTLKIRSTKLEDSAMYFCASSGPGGQPQHFGDGTRLSIL.

CDR3: CASSPGTSGVNEQFF. CDR3 nucleotides: TGTGCCAGCAGTCCCGGGACTAGCGGGGTCAATGAGCAGTTCTTC. The chain carries TRBV25-1 and TRBJ2-1, with 13 bases lining up with TRBD2. This CDR3 contains 15 residues. With 5 bases clipped from V and 6 bases from J, the junction kept 4 bases outside the gene matches. CDR1 and CDR2 (germline): MGHDK, SYGVNS. Supplemented by reference TRBV25-1 and TRBJ2-1, the full variable domain reads EADIYQTPRYLVIGTGKKITLECSQTMGHDKMYWYQQDPGMELHLIHYSYGVNSTEKGDLSSESTVSRIRTEHFPLTLESARPSHTSQYLCASSPGTSGVNEQFFGPGTRLTVL.

The CDR3, as DNA: TGCAGCGCCTTTGGGCCCGGGCCCGGGGAGCTGTTTTTT. Amino acid sequence: CSAFGPGPGELFF. The rearrangement links TRBV29-1 to TRBJ2-2; D unclear. Germline lookup yields CDR1 SQVTM and CDR2 ANQGSEA. CDR3 length equals 13 residues. V lost 7 bases, J lost 6 bases, and 15 bases lay in between.

V usage is TRBV10-3 and J usage is TRBJ2-1; 9 bases fit TRBD1. Germline CDR1 and CDR2: ENHRY and SYGVKD. The CDR3 runs to 17 residues. J gave up 7 bases and V 8 bases, and 18 bases lay outside the gene matches. The CDR3 DNA reads as TGTGCCATCCGCAACTCCCCCGGGACAGGGATTTCGAATGAGCAGTTCTTC. It is translated as CAIRNSPGTGISNEQFF.

The chain combines TRBV9 with TRBJ2-7; 7 nucleotides agree with TRBD1. The CDR3 runs to 15 residues. Losses at the gene ends were 0 bases for V and 2 bases for J; bases not matched to a gene: 5. Germline values: CDR1 SGDLS, CDR2 YYNGEE. The CDR3 protein is CASSVGWQGAYEQYF. CDR3 nucleotides: TGTGCCAGCAGCGTAGGTTGGCAGGGGGCCTACGAGCAGTACTTC.

The chain uses TRBV19 and TRBJ2-2, with 11 bases that match TRBD1. Germline CDR1 and CDR2: LNHDA and SQIVND (reference sequence). The CDR3 is made up of 14 amino acids. V trimming: 4 bases; J trimming: 9 bases; junction bases outside the gene matches: 4. CDR3 protein: CASSTGQGARELFF. CDR3 sequence (DNA): TGTGCCAGTAGTACTGGACAGGGGGCCAGGGAGCTGTTTTTT.

This chain links TRBV5-1 with TRBJ2-3, with TRBD1 matching 9 bases. The J segment lost 4 bases and the V segment lost 0 bases, leaving 6 bases of the junction unmatched. The CDR3 contains 16 residues. Germline values: CDR1 SGHRS, CDR2 YFSETQ. This CDR3 reads CASSLVATGGPDTQYF. The CDR3 nucleotides are TGCGCCAGCAGCTTGGTGGCGACAGGGGGGCCAGATACGCAGTATTTT.

This chain joins TRBV7-3 and TRBJ1-4, with 9 positions matching TRBD1. With 6 bases clipped from V and 8 bases from J, the junction kept 13 bases outside the gene matches. CDR1 is SGHTA, CDR2 FQGTGA, per germline. The CDR3 is made up of 16 amino acids. The CDR3 region is CASRQTLRDRVEKLFF. Here the CDR3 DNA reads TGTGCCAGCAGACAAACCTTACGGGACAGGGTAGAAAAACTGTTTTTT. The full variable domain, with the rest looked up from reference TRBV7-3 and TRBJ1-4, is GAGVSQTPSNKVTEKGKYVELRCDPISGHTALYWYRQSLGQGPEFLIYFQGTGAADDSGLPNDRFFAVRPEGSVSTLKIQRTERGDSAVYLCASRQTLRDRVEKLFFGSGTQLSVL.

CDR3: CASSPSTGDYTGELFF. Here the CDR3 DNA reads TGTGCCAGCTCACCCTCGACAGGGGATTACACCGGGGAGCTGTTTTTT. The J gene is TRBJ2-2, the V gene TRBV18, with TRBD1 matching 8 bases. CDR1 is KGHSH and CDR2 is LQKENI in the germline V gene. Trimming at V came to 3 bases and at J to 3 bases, leaving 6 bases not matched to a gene. This CDR3 has 16 amino acids.

There are many counts of this clone. The identical CDR3 is also encoded by other nucleotide sequences in the sample. This chain links TRBV30 with TRBJ1-1; 9 nucleotides align to TRBD1. Trimming took 2 bases from V and 7 from J; bases not matched to a gene: 5. CDR1 is GTSNPN and CDR2 is SVGIG in the germline V gene (reference sequence). The CDR3 totals 13 residues. CDR3: CAWSTGQGGEAFF. CDR3 nucleotide sequence: TGTGCCTGGAGTACGGGACAGGGAGGTGAAGCTTTCTTT.

The V call is TRBV5-1, the J call TRBJ2-2, with D uncertain. The germline V gene encodes CDR1 SGHRS and CDR2 YFSETQ. This CDR3 comprises 12 residues. V was shortened by 4 bases and J by 0 bases, with 1 base between the two germline ends. DNA for the CDR3: TGCGCCAGCAGCCCGAACACCGGGGAGCTGTTTTTT. Protein sequence: CASSPNTGELFF.

V usage is TRBV5-1 and J usage is TRBJ2-3; the D call may be TRBD1 or TRBD2 (5 bases each). The CDR3 sequence is 15 residues long. CDR1 and CDR2 (germline): SGHRS, YFSETQ. V dropped 0 bases and J dropped 5 bases, with 13 bases sitting between them. The CDR3 nucleotides read TGCGCCAGCAGCTTGGTCGGGACCAACATAGATACGCAGTATTTT. Protein: CASSLVGTNIDTQYF.

The chain combines TRBV27 with TRBJ2-5; D gene ambiguous. The J call may be faulty, since TRBJ2-7 better matches the DNA end. The CDR3 extends over 14 amino acids. CDR1 is MNHEY and CDR2 is SMNVEV in the germline V gene (reference sequence). CDR3: CASSLHQSPYEQYF. In DNA, the CDR3 is TGTGCCAGCAGTTTACATCAGTCCCCCTACGAGCAGTACTTC.

This rearrangement joins TRBV2 to TRBJ1-2, with no clear D. CDR1 and CDR2 from the germline V gene are SNHLY and FYNNEI. The germline V and J ends were trimmed by 4 bases and 8 bases, with 14 bases remaining between them. The length of the CDR3 is 13 residues. This CDR3 reads CASSVKGKRGYTF. The DNA for the CDR3 is TGTGCCAGCAGTGTGAAAGGGAAACGGGGCTACACCTTC.

The rearrangement links TRBV28 to TRBJ2-1; D is possibly TRBD2 (7 bases). The V end lost 5 bases, the J end lost 9 bases, and 20 bases lay between the germline ends. The germline CDR1 and CDR2 sequences are MDHEN and SYDVKM. The CDR3 runs to 15 residues. CDR3 region: CASSAQLGGGFEQFF. The CDR3 coding sequence is TGTGCCAGCAGTGCCCAGCTGGGAGGGGGTTTTGAGCAGTTCTTC.

CDR3 loop: CASSYTRGSTGELFF. The CDR3 nucleotides are TGTGCCAGCAGCTACACAAGGGGGTCCACCGGGGAGCTGTTTTTT. This chain joins TRBV5-6 and TRBJ2-2; a possible D gene is TRBD1 (6 bases). CDR3 length: 15 residues. Trimming pared 3 bases from V and 4 bases from J, leaving 13 bases between. Germline CDR1 SGHDT, CDR2 YYEEEE.

In nucleotides, the CDR3 is TGTGCCAGCTCGGACAGCCACTACAATGAGCAGTTCTTC. This sequence encodes CASSDSHYNEQFF. The chain uses TRBV11-1 and TRBJ2-1, with D possibly TRBD1 on 6 matching bases. V was cut by 8 bases and J by 3 bases, with 11 bases left in between. Germline V CDR1 and CDR2: SGHAT, FQDESV (reference sequence). CDR3 size: 13 residues.